Following are 31 T cell receptor beta chains from one sample sequenced in a study of T-cell reconstitution after alpha-beta-depleted transplantation in children. Using unique molecular identifiers, the investigators prepared the TCRbeta library. TCRdb recomputed calls from the PCR reads with MiXCR, one row per CDR3 protein. The sample has hundreds of thousands of distinct CDR3 sequences; roughly 17% are singletons. The sample here was PBMCs from the stem cell graft donor, taken from the stem cell graft. These receptors were taken from a human donor who donated a stem cell graft to a child with acute myeloid leukemia.

The chain links TRBV15 to TRBJ1-4; D not certain. The CDR3 has 11 amino acids. Germline V gene data show CDR1 as LNHNV and CDR2 as YYDKDF (reference sequence). V lost 4 bases to trimming and J lost 4 bases, with 1 base between them. CDR3 nucleotides: TGTGCCACCAGCAATAATGAAAAACTGTTTTTT. Protein sequence: CATSNNEKLFF.

Ten or more counts support this clonotype. The V gene is TRBV28, the J gene TRBJ2-7; TRBD1 matches at 9 bases. This CDR3 spans 15 amino acids. Per germline, CDR1 MDHEN and CDR2 SYDVKM. V was clipped by 6 bases and J by 0 bases; unmatched bases: 6. CDR3 residues: CASSSDRGFSYEQYF. In nucleotides, the CDR3 is TGTGCCAGCAGCTCGGACAGGGGATTCTCCTACGAGCAGTACTTC.

This clonotype came up many times. The rearrangement uses TRBV20-1 and TRBJ2-7; possibly TRBD2 for D (7 bases). The CDR3 covers 15 residues. Germline V gene lookup returns CDR1 DFQATT and CDR2 SNEGSKA (reference sequence). With 6 bases removed from V and 6 bases from J, the gap between germline ends came to 24 bases. This CDR3 reads CSANRGGHREREQYF. The CDR3 DNA sequence: TGCAGTGCCAATAGGGGGGGACATAGAGAGCGCGAGCAGTACTTC.

The table lists this clonotype with many counts. The CDR3 sequence: CASSPDRVSEAFF. The CDR3 coding sequence is TGTGCCAGCAGTCCCGACAGGGTGTCTGAAGCTTTCTTT. V usage is TRBV12-3 or TRBV12-4 and J usage is TRBJ1-1; 7 bases agree with TRBD1. The CDR3 consists of 13 residues. Trimming took 5 bases from V and 6 from J; bases not matched to a gene: 6.

The rearrangement links TRBV28 to TRBJ2-2; D is possibly TRBD1 or TRBD2 (6 bases each). Trimming shortened V by 2 bases and J by 6 bases, and 10 bases separated the two germline ends. CDR1 and CDR2 (germline): MDHEN, SYDVKM. The CDR3 consists of 14 residues. This CDR3 is CASSLGGLAGELFF. In DNA form, the CDR3 reads TGTGCCAGCAGTTTAGGGGGGCTCGCCGGGGAGCTGTTTTTT.

The V gene is TRBV10-1, the J gene TRBJ1-1; 8 nucleotides line up with TRBD1. V was clipped by 11 bases and J by 1 base; unmatched bases: 9. From germline, CDR1 is WNHNN and CDR2 SYGVQD (reference sequence). The CDR3 covers 14 residues. This chain's CDR3 is CAHLLRGPNTEAFF. The CDR3 nucleotides read TGCGCCCATCTTCTCAGGGGGCCGAACACTGAAGCTTTCTTT.

This clonotype was counted only a few times. The chain recombines TRBV7-9 with TRBJ2-3; a weak D match, TRBD1 (5 bases). Germline-derived CDR1 and CDR2 are SEHNR and FQNEAQ (reference sequence). V was shortened by 3 bases and J by 1 base, with 11 bases between the two germline ends. The CDR3 is 15 residues long. The CDR3 region is CASSFSGQRTDTQYF. The CDR3 DNA reads TGTGCCAGCAGCTTTTCTGGACAACGCACAGATACGCAGTATTTT.

This clonotype was counted many times. In nucleotides, the CDR3 is TGTGCCACCAGCAGAGACAGGAACACCGGGGAGCTGTTTTTT. Protein: CATSRDRNTGELFF. The chain has TRBV15 and TRBJ2-2, with D unresolved. With 0 bases removed from V and 1 base from J, the gap between germline ends came to 3 bases. Germline CDR1 is LNHNV and CDR2 is YYDKDF (reference sequence). The CDR3 is made up of 14 amino acids. Full variable domain (outside the CDR3, taken from reference TRBV15 and TRBJ2-2): DAMVIQNPRYQVTQFGKPVTLSCSQTLNHNVMYWYQQKSSQAPKLLFHYYDKDFNNEADTPDNFQSRRPNTSFCFLDIRSPGLGDTAMYLCATSRDRNTGELFFGEGSRLTVL.

This clonotype was observed a single time. Given a much more abundant clone one base away, this may be a read error. This chain joins TRBV20-1 and TRBJ2-1; D unresolved. The CDR3 spans 12 residues. V dropped 3 bases and J dropped 10 bases, with 13 bases sitting between them. Germline V CDR1 and CDR2: DFQATT, SNEGSKA (reference sequence). CDR3 in amino acids: CSASKALYEQFF. The CDR3 bases are TGCAGTGCTAGTAAGGCCCTTTACGAGCAGTTCTTC.

The table lists this clonotype with a few counts. This chain uses TRBV15 with TRBJ1-4, with D possibly being TRBD1 (5 bases). The V gene lost 5 bases and the J gene lost 5 bases, with 15 bases spanning the gap. Looked up from germline, CDR1 is LNHNV and CDR2 is YYDKDF (reference sequence). The CDR3 is made up of 15 amino acids. The CDR3 DNA sequence: TGTGCCACCAGCCTCATCGACAGTCCAAATGAAAAACTGTTTTTT. It encodes CATSLIDSPNEKLFF. Supplemented by reference TRBV15 and TRBJ1-4, the full variable domain reads DAMVIQNPRYQVTQFGKPVTLSCSQTLNHNVMYWYQQKSSQAPKLLFHYYDKDFNNEADTPDNFQSRRPNTSFCFLDIRSPGLGDTAMYLCATSLIDSPNEKLFFGSGTQLSVL.

This chain joins TRBV9 and TRBJ2-1, with 9 nucleotides matching TRBD1. V lost 4 bases, J lost 7 bases, and 18 bases stayed unmatched. The germline V gene has CDR1 SGDLS and CDR2 YYNGEE. There are 18 residues in the CDR3. CDR3 in DNA: TGTGCCAGCAGCCCTAGATTGGAGAGGACAGGGGTAAAAAATGAGCAGTTCTTC. Amino acid sequence: CASSPRLERTGVKNEQFF.

The genes are TRBV18 and TRBJ2-3; D may be TRBD1 or TRBD2 (5 bases each). The V end lost 3 bases, the J end lost 4 bases, and 11 bases lay between the germline ends. Germline lookup yields CDR1 KGHSH and CDR2 LQKENI. The CDR3 has 14 amino acids. CDR3 sequence: CASSPLLGPDTQYF. In DNA form, the CDR3 reads TGTGCCAGCTCACCGCTACTGGGACCAGATACGCAGTATTTT. The full variable domain, completed using reference TRBV18 and TRBJ2-3, is NAGVMQNPRHLVRRRGQEARLRCSPMKGHSHVYWYRQLPEEGLKFMVYLQKENIIDESGMPKERFSAEFPKEGPSILRIQQVVRGDSAAYFCASSPLLGPDTQYFGPGTRLTVL.

This clonotype has at least ten counts. The chain carries TRBV29-1 and TRBJ1-1, with 7 nucleotides matching TRBD1. Looked up from germline, CDR1 is SQVTM and CDR2 is ANQGSEA. CDR3 length: 12 residues. V trimming: 4 bases; J trimming: 7 bases; junction bases outside the gene matches: 6. CDR3 sequence (DNA): TGCAGCGTTGTCAGGGGGGGCGGTGAAGCTTTCTTT. It encodes CSVVRGGGEAFF.

This clonotype was observed a few times. The chain employs TRBV5-6 and TRBJ2-1; 10 bases are a match to TRBD1. Germline assignment: CDR1 SGHDT and CDR2 YYEEEE. V gave up 3 bases and J gave up 0 bases; unmatched junction bases: 6. CDR3 length: 17 residues. In DNA, the CDR3 is TGTGCCAGCAGCTGGGGGACAGGGGCTAGCTCCTACAATGAGCAGTTCTTC. Protein product: CASSWGTGASSYNEQFF.

The table lists this clonotype with many counts. The V and J genes are TRBV29-1 and TRBJ2-1, with 7 positions matching TRBD2. CDR1 is SQVTM, CDR2 ANQGSEA, per germline. This CDR3 spans 12 amino acids. The V segment lost 7 bases and the J segment 10 bases; nucleotides outside the gene matches: 10. CDR3 sequence (DNA): TGCAGCGGCCAAAGCGGGACCCAAGAGCAGTTCTTC. This translates into CSGQSGTQEQFF.

This clonotype was counted ten times or more. The chain is built from TRBV20-1 and TRBJ2-5, with 9 bases that match TRBD2. J gave up 4 bases and V 5 bases, and 8 bases lay outside the gene matches. Germline V gene lookup returns CDR1 DFQATT and CDR2 SNEGSKA (reference sequence). CDR3 length: 14 amino acids. The DNA of the CDR3 is TGCAGTGCTGTGGCGGGGGGGTTCCGAGAGACCCAGTACTTC. Amino acids: CSAVAGGFRETQYF.

This clonotype was seen repeatedly, ten times or more. The J gene is TRBJ1-2, the V gene TRBV20-1, with TRBD1 matching 11 bases. J lost 7 bases, V lost 6 bases, and 13 bases had no gene match. Germline V gene data show CDR1 as DFQATT and CDR2 as SNEGSKA (reference sequence). There are 15 residues in the CDR3. CDR3 sequence (DNA): TGCAGTGCGCAACGACGGACAGGGGGCTTGTCTGGCTACACCTTC. Residues: CSAQRRTGGLSGYTF.

In its sample, this clonotype was seen many times. This rearrangement joins TRBV7-9 to TRBJ1-2, with unresolved D. Germline loops: CDR1 SEHNR, CDR2 FQNEAQ (reference sequence). The V end was cut by 5 bases, the J end by 8 bases, with 12 bases between. This CDR3 is 12 amino acids long. The CDR3 nucleotides are TGTGCCAGCAGCCTGATGGGGAACGGCTACACCTTC. Translated: CASSLMGNGYTF.

This clonotype appeared many times. The chain combines TRBV20-1 with TRBJ1-1, with TRBD1 identical over 7 bases. This CDR3 comprises 14 residues. Per the germline V gene, CDR1 is DFQATT and CDR2 is SNEGSKA (reference sequence). J was trimmed by 10 bases and V by 7 bases; bases with no gene match: 18. The DNA of the CDR3 is TGCAGTGTCCCTACCCAGGGGGGCTTTTCCGTAGCTTTCTTT. Protein: CSVPTQGGFSVAFF.

The chain carries TRBV7-2 and TRBJ2-7; D is tentatively TRBD1 or TRBD2 (5 bases each). Germline V lookup: CDR1 SGHTA, CDR2 FQGNSA. Trimming removed 6 bases at V and 3 bases at J, with 12 bases between. The CDR3 is 13 residues long. The CDR3: CASSRDADYEQYF. The CDR3 DNA sequence: TGTGCCAGCAGTCGGGACGCGGACTACGAGCAGTACTTC. The variable domain in full, completed from reference TRBV7-2 and TRBJ2-7, reads GAGVSQSPSNKVTEKGKDVELRCDPISGHTALYWYRQSLGQGLEFLIYFQGNSAPDKSGLPSDRFSAERTGGSVSTLTIQRTQQEDSAVYLCASSRDADYEQYFGPGTRLTVT.

This chain connects TRBV5-1 to TRBJ1-6; 7 nucleotides align to TRBD1. Germline V gene sequence: CDR1 SGHRS, CDR2 YFSETQ. This CDR3 spans 19 amino acids. Trimming took 3 bases from V and 8 from J; bases not matched to a gene: 20. CDR3 amino acids: CASSSSGDSHFNLDSPLHF. CDR3 coding DNA: TGCGCCAGCAGCTCCTCTGGGGACAGTCACTTCAATTTGGATTCACCCCTCCACTTT.

This clonotype was seen many times. The CDR3 DNA follows: TGCAGTGCTAGCCCCCGCGGGTACCCCTACGAGCAGTACTTC. This translates into CSASPRGYPYEQYF. The chain recombines TRBV20-1 with TRBJ2-7, with D possibly matching TRBD2 (5 bases). The germline V and J ends were trimmed by 3 bases and 2 bases, with 14 bases remaining between them. CDR3 length: 14 amino acids. From germline, CDR1 is DFQATT and CDR2 SNEGSKA (reference sequence).

The chain links TRBV6-4 to TRBJ2-2; TRBD1 matches at 10 bases. The CDR3 sequence is 16 residues long. Germline CDR1 reads MRHNA; CDR2 reads SNTAGT. Unmatched junction bases numbered 7, after V lost 5 bases and J lost 4 bases. The CDR3 DNA reads TGTGCCAGCAGTAGACCGGGACAGGGGCTCACCGGGGAGCTGTTTTTT. Amino acids: CASSRPGQGLTGELFF.

This clonotype appeared a few times. The chain joins TRBV20-1 to TRBJ1-5, with D unclear. This CDR3 is built from 15 residues. Germline V CDR1 and CDR2: DFQATT, SNEGSKA (reference sequence). Deletions cut 7 bases from V and 9 bases from J, with 25 bases between. The CDR3 DNA reads TGCAGTGTCGCGGAGGGAGGCTTTACCCAATCGCCCCAGCATTTT. Its protein is CSVAEGGFTQSPQHF.

This clonotype was observed many times. V gene TRBV6-5 combines with J gene TRBJ2-3; D remains unclear. CDR1 and CDR2 (germline): MNHEY, SVGAGI. V shed 4 bases and J shed 6 bases, with 8 bases lying between them. The CDR3 spans 12 residues. Here the CDR3 reads CASSSSADTQYF. CDR3 bases: TGTGCCAGCAGTTCAAGCGCGGATACGCAGTATTTT.

In this sample, this clonotype turned up a few times. The rearrangement joins TRBV7-9 to TRBJ1-6; tentative D call: TRBD1 (5 bases). The CDR3 loop spans 11 amino acids. Per germline, CDR1 SEHNR and CDR2 FQNEAQ (reference sequence). Trimming stripped 6 bases from V and 11 bases from J, with 8 bases between. The CDR3 nucleotides are TGTGCCAGCAGAGCAGGGCCACCCCTCCACTTT. Encoded protein: CASRAGPPLHF.

About this clonotype: A much larger clone lies one base from this, so it may be a read error. The rearrangement joins TRBV20-1 to TRBJ2-4; either TRBD1 or TRBD2 may fit D (5 bases each). Germline CDR1 reads DFQATT; CDR2 reads SNEGSKA (reference sequence). The CDR3 sequence is 16 residues long. V lost 7 bases, J lost 3 bases, and 22 bases lay in between. CDR3: CSGEMFGALGKNIQYF. As DNA, the CDR3 is TGCAGTGGGGAGATGTTTGGGGCGCTAGGCAAAAACATTCAGTACTTC.

This chain uses TRBV18 with TRBJ1-1; TRBD1 matches at 9 bases. Germline trimming cut 2 bases from V and 1 base from J; bases unmatched to any gene: 2. From germline, CDR1 is KGHSH and CDR2 LQKENI. The CDR3 consists of 15 residues. The chain's CDR3 is CASSPKGQGNTEAFF. The CDR3 bases are TGTGCCAGCTCACCAAAGGGACAGGGGAACACTGAAGCTTTCTTT.

This clonotype came up many times. The V and J genes are TRBV6-1 and TRBJ2-1; D might be TRBD1 or TRBD2, each matching 5 bases. The CDR3 length is 16 residues. V was clipped by 5 bases and J by 0 bases, with 14 bases between them. Germline V lookup: CDR1 MNHNS, CDR2 SASEGT. CDR3 coding DNA: TGTGCCAGCAGTCAAGAAGGGACGCCCTCCTACAATGAGCAGTTCTTC. Its translation: CASSQEGTPSYNEQFF.

This clonotype was recorded at least ten times. The chain combines TRBV20-1 with TRBJ1-2; tentatively, D is TRBD1 (6 bases). V lost 6 bases and J lost 7, with 15 bases in between. Germline V gene data show CDR1 as DFQATT and CDR2 as SNEGSKA (reference sequence). This CDR3 comprises 12 residues. CDR3 DNA: TGCAGTGCCCCCGACAGGATAGGTGGCTACACCTTC. This gives the protein CSAPDRIGGYTF.

The V call is TRBV6-5, the J call TRBJ2-6, with a tentative D call TRBD1 (6 bases). The CDR3 runs 17 residues. Germline V gives CDR1 MNHEY, CDR2 SVGAGI. Trimming pared 0 bases from V and 0 bases from J, leaving 9 bases between. DNA for the CDR3: TGTGCCAGCAGTTACTCCACAGGGATCTCTGGGGCCAACGTCCTGACTTTC. Encoded protein: CASSYSTGISGANVLTF.